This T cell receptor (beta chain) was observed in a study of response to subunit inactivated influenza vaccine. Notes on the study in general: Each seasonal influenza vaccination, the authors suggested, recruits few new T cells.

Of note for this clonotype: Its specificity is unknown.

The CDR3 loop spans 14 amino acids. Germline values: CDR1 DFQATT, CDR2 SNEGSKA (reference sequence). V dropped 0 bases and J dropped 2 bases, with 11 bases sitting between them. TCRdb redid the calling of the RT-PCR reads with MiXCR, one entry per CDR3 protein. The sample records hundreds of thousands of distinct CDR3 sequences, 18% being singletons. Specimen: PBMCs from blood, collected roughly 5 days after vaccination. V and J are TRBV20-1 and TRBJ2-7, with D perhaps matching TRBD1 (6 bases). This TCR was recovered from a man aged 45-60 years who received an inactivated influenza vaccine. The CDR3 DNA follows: TGCAGTGCTAGAGATCGTCAGGGGACCTACGAGCAGTACTTC. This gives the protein CSARDRQGTYEQYF.